This T cell receptor beta chain was sequenced in a study of OX40 agonist ivuxolimab in advanced cancers. Study in general: Ivuxolimab is a fully human IgG2 antibody that activates OX40 (CD134). Patients assigned to dose escalation were diagnosed with hepatocellular carcinoma, melanoma, renal cell or head and neck cancer. Study-level results: Doses of 0.1 to 3.0 mg/kg were accompanied by clonal expansion of CD4+ and CD8+ blood T cells by week 6. Some nonresponders likewise displayed low normalized T-cell clonal expansion.

Libraries were prepared by immunoSEQ multiplex PCR; TCRdb keeps only in-frame clonotypes and omits some of them. The profile shows under 85,000 clones, roughly nine tenths of them singletons. This clone was detected a few times. Its antigen is as yet unknown. Per germline, CDR1 WSHSY and CDR2 SAAADI. J gave up 4 bases and V 8 bases, and 4 bases lay outside the gene matches. This CDR3 spans 12 amino acids. The V gene is TRBV10-2, the J gene TRBJ1-2, with TRBD1 matching 7 bases. The origin of this receptor is an adult with an advanced solid tumor such as melanoma, head and neck, liver or kidney cancer. Here the sequenced sample was CD4+ or CD8+ T cells sorted from blood, taken in a trial of the OX40 agonist ivuxolimab. CDR3 sequence: CASLQGTYGYTF. In nucleotides, the CDR3 is TGCGCCAGCCTACAGGGGACCTATGGCTACACCTTC.